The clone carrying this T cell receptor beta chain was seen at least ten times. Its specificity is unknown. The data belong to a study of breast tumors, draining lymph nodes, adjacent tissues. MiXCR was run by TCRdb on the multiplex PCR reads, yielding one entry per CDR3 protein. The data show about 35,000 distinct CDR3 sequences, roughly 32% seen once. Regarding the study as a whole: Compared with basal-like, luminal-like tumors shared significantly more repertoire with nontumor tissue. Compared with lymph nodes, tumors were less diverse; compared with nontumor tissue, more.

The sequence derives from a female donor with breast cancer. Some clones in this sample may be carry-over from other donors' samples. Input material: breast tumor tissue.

CDR3 region: CASSLAGTYNEQFF. The CDR3 DNA reads TGTGCCAGCAGCTTAGCCGGGACCTACAATGAGCAGTTCTTC. The J gene is TRBJ2-1, the V gene TRBV7-8; D perhaps matches TRBD2 (5 bases). Germline CDR1 reads SGHVS; CDR2 reads FQNEAQ. V was cut by 0 bases and J by 2 bases, with 5 bases left in between. This CDR3 spans 14 amino acids.